The 7 T cell receptor beta chains in this list originate from one sample, sequenced in a study of cytomegalovirus exposure and HLA in healthy donors. Sequencing was performed with immunoSEQ multiplex PCR; in TCRdb, only in-frame clones are kept and a portion is missing. The sample has fewer than 120,000 clones; approximately 87% are singletons. The sample consisted of PBMCs. These TCRs come from a woman in her twenties or thirties in good health and CMV-seropositive.

This chain joins TRBV7-3 and TRBJ2-1; the D is unclear. V lost 0 bases to trimming and J lost 7 bases, with 7 bases between them. Per the germline V gene, CDR1 is SGHTA and CDR2 is FQGTGA. The CDR3 covers 13 residues. The CDR3 region has the DNA TGTGCCAGCAGCTTAACCAGAACGAATGAGCAGTTCTTC. Its protein product is CASSLTRTNEQFF.

The chain combines TRBV6-5 with TRBJ2-7, with TRBD2 matching 7 bases. Trimming at V came to 6 bases and at J to 4 bases, leaving 12 bases not matched to a gene. The CDR3 extends over 15 amino acids. CDR1 and CDR2 from the germline V gene are MNHEY and SVGAGI. CDR3: CASSLVGAGGYEQYF. The CDR3 nucleotides are TGTGCCAGCAGCCTCGTAGGGGCCGGGGGGTACGAGCAGTACTTC.

The J gene is TRBJ1-1, the V gene TRBV27, with TRBD1 matching over 7 bases. The germline V gene has CDR1 MNHEY and CDR2 SMNVEV (reference sequence). V shed 4 bases, J shed 0 bases, and the junction held 5 bases outside the gene matches. This CDR3 has 15 residues. CDR3 amino acids: CASSSSDRMNTEAFF. CDR3 bases: TGTGCCAGCAGTTCATCGGACAGGATGAACACTGAAGCTTTCTTT.

The chain carries TRBV7-3 and TRBJ2-5, with TRBD2 matching over 12 bases. The CDR3 totals 15 residues. The germline CDR1 and CDR2 sequences are SGHTA and FQGTGA. Germline trimming cut 5 bases from V and 5 bases from J; bases unmatched to any gene: 6. CDR3 region: CASSPTSGGLETQYF. The CDR3, as DNA: TGTGCCAGCAGCCCGACTAGCGGGGGATTGGAGACCCAGTACTTC.

The chain is built from TRBV4-2 and TRBJ2-3, with TRBD1 as a possible D gene (6 bases). The V gene lost 4 bases and the J gene lost 2 bases, with 13 bases spanning the gap. CDR3 length equals 15 residues. CDR1 and CDR2 (germline): LGHNA, YNFKEQ. CDR3 region: CASSRRDTSTDTQYF. CDR3 coding DNA: TGTGCCAGCAGCCGCCGGGACACCTCCACAGATACGCAGTATTTT.

This sequence joins TRBV6-1 and TRBJ2-1; 12 nucleotides align to TRBD1. CDR3 length equals 15 residues. Germline lookup yields CDR1 MNHNS and CDR2 SASEGT. V shed 6 bases, J shed 7 bases, and the junction held 7 bases outside the gene matches. The CDR3 coding sequence is TGTGCCAGCAGACCGGGACAGGGGGCGAGGAATGAGCAGTTCTTC. The encoded protein is CASRPGQGARNEQFF.

J is TRBJ2-5 and V is TRBV6-4; the match to TRBD2 covers 12 bases. The CDR3 spans 16 residues. Germline assignment: CDR1 MRHNA and CDR2 SNTAGT. Losses at the gene ends were 3 bases for V and 4 bases for J; bases not matched to a gene: 6. CDR3 DNA: TGTGCCAGCAGTGAGACCGGACTAGCGGGGCCAGAGACCCAGTACTTC. Amino acids: CASSETGLAGPETQYF.